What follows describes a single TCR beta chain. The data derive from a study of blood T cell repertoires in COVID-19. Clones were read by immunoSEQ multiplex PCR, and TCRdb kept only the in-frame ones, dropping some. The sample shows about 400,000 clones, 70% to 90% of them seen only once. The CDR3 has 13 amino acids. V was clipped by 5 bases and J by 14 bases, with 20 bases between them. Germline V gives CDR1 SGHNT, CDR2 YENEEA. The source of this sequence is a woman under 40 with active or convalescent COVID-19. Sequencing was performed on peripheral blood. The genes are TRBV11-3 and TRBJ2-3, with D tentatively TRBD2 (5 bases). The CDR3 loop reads CASSASLTTSLYF. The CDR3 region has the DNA TGTGCCAGCAGCGCCTCACTGACTACTTCTCTGTATTTT.